The rows below give T cell receptor beta chains drawn from one sample of a study of monozygotic twins with inflammatory bowel disease. TCRdb reanalyzed the 5' RACE reads and collapses them to one entry per CDR3 protein, without DNA. This repertoire includes fewer than 450,000 distinct CDR3 sequences. Source material: blood. The receptors come from a human donor with ulcerative colitis or Crohn's disease, or a healthy co-twin of an affected twin (not recorded which). Each CDR3 is given with its conserved first and last residue. Only some rows state a clone size, as once, few, many or a class for expanded clones.

clone size: .
J gene: TRBJ2-3
V gene: TRBV25-1
CDR3 protein: CASSDARATENTDTQYF

clone size: .
J gene: TRBJ2-2
V gene: TRBV12-3/TRBV12-4
CDR3 protein: CASSRYRDRKRTGELFF

clone size: .
J gene: TRBJ2-1
V gene: TRBV20-1
CDR3 protein: CSAREGAREIYNKQFF

clone size: medium-sized
J gene: TRBJ2-2
V gene: TRBV12-3/TRBV12-4
CDR3 protein: CASSSWGSGFTGELFF

clone size: .
J gene: TRBJ2-4
V gene: TRBV4-2
CDR3 protein: CASSQVGMGSIQYF

clone size: .
J gene: TRBJ2-3
V gene: TRBV29-1
CDR3 protein: CSVVGGAVDTQYF

clone size: .
J gene: TRBJ1-4
V gene: TRBV7-9
CDR3 protein: CASTLLATNEKLFF

clone size: .
J gene: TRBJ1-1
V gene: TRBV7-6
CDR3 protein: CATRQANTGGTEAFF

clone size: .
J gene: TRBJ2-3
V gene: TRBV10-3
CDR3 protein: CAISESQDYPPDTQYF

clone size: .
J gene: TRBJ2-7
V gene: TRBV5-1
CDR3 protein: CASSLGGAGNYEQYF

clone size: .
J gene: TRBJ2-1
V gene: TRBV6-2/TRBV6-3
CDR3 protein: CTSRKKQGNEQFF

clone size: .
J gene: TRBJ2-7
V gene: TRBV20-1
CDR3 protein: CSASLDYYEQYF

clone size: .
J gene: TRBJ1-3
V gene: TRBV7-2
CDR3 protein: CASSFQGARGNTIYF

clone size: .
J gene: TRBJ1-2
V gene: TRBV7-9
CDR3 protein: CASSLNPQPNYGYTF

clone size: .
J gene: TRBJ2-3
V gene: TRBV6-1
CDR3 protein: CASSDGGGMGTQYF

clone size: medium-sized
J gene: TRBJ1-2
V gene: TRBV28
CDR3 protein: CASTNYGTGPSYGYTF